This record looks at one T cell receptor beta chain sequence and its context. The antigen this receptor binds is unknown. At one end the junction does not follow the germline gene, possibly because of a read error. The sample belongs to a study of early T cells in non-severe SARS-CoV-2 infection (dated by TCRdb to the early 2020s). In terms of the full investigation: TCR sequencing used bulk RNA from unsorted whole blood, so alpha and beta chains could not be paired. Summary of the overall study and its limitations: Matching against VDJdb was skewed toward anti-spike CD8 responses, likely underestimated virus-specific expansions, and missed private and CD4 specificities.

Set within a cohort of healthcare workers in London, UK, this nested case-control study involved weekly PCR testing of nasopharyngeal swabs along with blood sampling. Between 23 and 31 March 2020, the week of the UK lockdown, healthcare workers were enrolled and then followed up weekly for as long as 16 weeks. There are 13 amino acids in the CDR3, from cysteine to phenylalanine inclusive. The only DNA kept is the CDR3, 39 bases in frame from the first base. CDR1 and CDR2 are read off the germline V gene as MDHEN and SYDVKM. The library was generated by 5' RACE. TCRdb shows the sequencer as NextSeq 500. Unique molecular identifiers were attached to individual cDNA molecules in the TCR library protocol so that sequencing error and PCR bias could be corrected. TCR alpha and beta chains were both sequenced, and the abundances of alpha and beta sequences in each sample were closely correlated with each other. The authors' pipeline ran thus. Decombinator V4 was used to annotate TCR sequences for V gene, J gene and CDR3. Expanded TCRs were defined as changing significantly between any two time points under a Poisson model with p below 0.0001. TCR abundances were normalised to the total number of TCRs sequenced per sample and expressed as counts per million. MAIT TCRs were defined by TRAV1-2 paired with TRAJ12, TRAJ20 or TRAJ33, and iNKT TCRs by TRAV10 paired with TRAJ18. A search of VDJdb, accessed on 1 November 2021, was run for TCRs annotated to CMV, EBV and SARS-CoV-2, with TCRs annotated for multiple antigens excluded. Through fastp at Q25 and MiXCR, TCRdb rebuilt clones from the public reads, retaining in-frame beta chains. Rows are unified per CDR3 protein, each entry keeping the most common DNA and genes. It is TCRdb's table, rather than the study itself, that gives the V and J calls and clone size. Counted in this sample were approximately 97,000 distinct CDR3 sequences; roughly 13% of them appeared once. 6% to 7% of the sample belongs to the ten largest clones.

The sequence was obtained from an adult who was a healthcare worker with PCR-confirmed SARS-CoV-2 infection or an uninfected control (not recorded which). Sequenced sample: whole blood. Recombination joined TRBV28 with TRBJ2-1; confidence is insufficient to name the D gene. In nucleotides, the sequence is TGTGCCAGCACTAAGACTTTGTACAGTGAGCAGTTCTTC. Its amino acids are CASTKTLYSEQFF. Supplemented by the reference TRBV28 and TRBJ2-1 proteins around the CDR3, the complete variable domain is DVKVTQSSRYLVKRTGEKVFLECVQDMDHENMFWYRQDPGLGLRLIYFSYDVKMKEKGDIPEGYSVSREKKERFSLILESASTNQTSMYLCASTKTLYSEQFFGPGTRLTVL.